The rows below give T cell receptor beta chains drawn from one sample of a study of CD8 T cells in ankylosing spondylitis. TCRdb independently ran MiXCR on the 5' RACE reads; one entry per CDR3 protein. The sample includes 750,000 to 850,000 distinct CDR3 sequences, over 9.5% of them seen just once. Sequencing was performed on blood, either unsorted or a sorted T cell fraction (not recorded which). The receptors originated from a male donor with ankylosing spondylitis. CDR3s include the opening cysteine and the closing phenylalanine or tryptophan. The order of the fields is V gene, clone size, D gene, J gene, CDR3 length, CDR3 DNA, CDR3 protein. A D gene is named only where the DNA matches it firmly. The listing skips clone size in some rows; elsewhere it reads once, few, many or a size class.

TRBV4-3,few,NA,TRBJ2-5,13,TGCGCCAGCAGCCAAGAATTATTGGGGACTGAGTACTTC,CASSQELLGTEYF
TRBV7-9,NA,NA,TRBJ2-3,14,TGTGCCAGCAGCTTAACCGGTCCATCAGATACGCAGTATTTT,CASSLTGPSDTQYF
TRBV5-1,NA,NA,TRBJ2-3,14,TGCGCCAGCAGCTTGGGACGTCAGGCAGATACGCAGTATTTT,CASSLGRQADTQYF
TRBV20-1,NA,NA,TRBJ1-4,17,TGCTGCGCTAGAGATCTCGGCGGGCATTCAACTAATGAAAAACTGTTTTTT,CCARDLGGHSTNEKLFF
TRBV10-3,NA,NA,TRBJ2-2,16,TGTGCCATCAGTGAGTCGGGCCGGACGAACACCGGGGAGCTGTTTTTT,CAISESGRTNTGELFF
TRBV20-1,few,NA,TRBJ2-1,14,TGCAGTGCCCCCGTCCGGCAGCGAGACAATGAGCAGTTCTTC,CSAPVRQRDNEQFF
TRBV6-5,few,NA,TRBJ1-1,15,TGTGCCAGCCTCTTCACGGGGCCCCGGGGGACTGAAGCTTTCTTT,CASLFTGPRGTEAFF
TRBV7-6,few,NA,TRBJ1-1,14,TGTGCCAGCAGCCCCAGCAGAGGGTACACTGAAGCTTTCTTT,CASSPSRGYTEAFF
TRBV11-2,few,NA,TRBJ2-5,18,TGTGCCAGCAGCTTAGCTCTCGGGATATGGCGGTATGAAGAGACCCAGTACTTC,CASSLALGIWRYEETQYF
TRBV20-1,many,TRBD2,TRBJ2-7,12,TGCAGTGCTAGGCTAGCGGGCTCCGAGCAGTACTTC,CSARLAGSEQYF
TRBV29-1,many,TRBD1,TRBJ2-5,14,TGCAGCGCCCTCGGGACAGGGGGTGTGGAGACCCAGTACTTC,CSALGTGGVETQYF
TRBV5-1,NA,NA,TRBJ2-5,16,TGCGCCAGCAGCTTGGTAGTGGGAGCGGGCGAAGAGACCCAGTACTTC,CASSLVVGAGEETQYF
TRBV5-4,NA,NA,TRBJ1-1,15,TGTGCCAGCAGCTTGGGGGAACAGGGGAACACTGAAGCTTTCTTT,CASSLGEQGNTEAFF
TRBV7-9,NA,TRBD1,TRBJ1-4,13,TGTGCCAGCAACCGACAGGGGCGTGAAAAACTGTTTTTT,CASNRQGREKLFF
TRBV6-5,few,NA,TRBJ2-7,14,TGTGCCAGCAGTTACTTCACAGGGCCATACGAGCAGTACTTC,CASSYFTGPYEQYF
TRBV3-1,NA,TRBD1,TRBJ1-6,18,TGTGCCATCAGTTTAGTGGGTATTTGGGACAGGGGAGATTCACCCCTCCACTTT,CAISLVGIWDRGDSPLHF
TRBV7-3,NA,TRBD1,TRBJ2-2,13,TGTGCCAGCAGCCCTCGGACAGGGAGGGAGCTGTTTTTT,CASSPRTGRELFF
TRBV5-5,NA,NA,TRBJ2-1,14,TGTGCCAGCAGCTTGGACAGCCCCTACAATGAGCAGTTCTTC,CASSLDSPYNEQFF
TRBV29-1,many,NA,TRBJ2-7,12,TGCAGCGTTACCGGGAGTAGTAACGAGCAGTACTTC,CSVTGSSNEQYF
TRBV25-1,few,NA,TRBJ1-1,16,TGTGCCAGCAGTGAATCAGCCGGCCGGTCGAACACTGAAGCTTTCTTT,CASSESAGRSNTEAFF
TRBV7-8,NA,TRBD2,TRBJ2-5,13,TGTGCCAGCAGCCGAAGCGGGGGTCAGACCCAGTACTTC,CASSRSGGQTQYF
TRBV3-1,few,TRBD2,TRBJ2-1,15,TGTGCCAGCAGCCAATGGACTAGCGGAACATATGAGCAGTTCTTC,CASSQWTSGTYEQFF
TRBV12-3/TRBV12-4,few,NA,TRBJ1-1,15,TGTGCCAGCAGTACCGGGACAATCGGGTACACTGAAGCTTTCTTT,CASSTGTIGYTEAFF
TRBV4-3,few,NA,TRBJ2-3,16,TGCGCCACCTCCCCTAGCTGGGGGTACAGCACAGATACGCAGTATTTT,CATSPSWGYSTDTQYF
TRBV12-3/TRBV12-4,many,NA,TRBJ2-7,11,TGTGCCAGCAGTTTAATGTACGAGCAGTACTTC,CASSLMYEQYF
TRBV29-1,many,NA,TRBJ1-4,12,TGCAGCGTTGGAGGGGGAAACGAAAAACTGTTTTTT,CSVGGGNEKLFF
TRBV20-1,few,TRBD1,TRBJ2-5,13,TGCAGTGCAGAGGACAGGGGACAAGAGACCCAGTACTTC,CSAEDRGQETQYF
TRBV6-1,few,TRBD1,TRBJ1-3,18,TGTGCCAGCAGCCCAACCACTCGGGACAGGGGGCCAGGAAACACCATATATTTT,CASSPTTRDRGPGNTIYF
TRBV7-2,many,NA,TRBJ2-3,14,TGTGCCAGCAGCTTAAATGCCGGGTCAGATACGCAGTATTTT,CASSLNAGSDTQYF
TRBV6-5,many,NA,TRBJ2-1,16,TGTGCCAGCAGCTTACTCTTCAGGGTTTCCTACAATGAGCAGTTCTTC,CASSLLFRVSYNEQFF
TRBV27,few,TRBD1,TRBJ1-3,14,TGTGCCAGCAGTGACCGACAGGGCGGAGGCACCATATATTTT,CASSDRQGGGTIYF
TRBV25-1,NA,NA,TRBJ2-3,14,TGTGCCAGCAGCCGCTTTGATGGCACAGATACGCAGTATTTT,CASSRFDGTDTQYF
TRBV4-2,few,TRBD2,TRBJ2-3,14,TGTGCCAGCAGCCACGGACTAGACACAGATACGCAGTATTTT,CASSHGLDTDTQYF
TRBV20-1,NA,NA,TRBJ2-2,14,TGCAGTGCAAACAAAGGGAGCGACACCGGGGAGCTGTTTTTT,CSANKGSDTGELFF
TRBV29-1,few,NA,TRBJ1-1,15,TGCAGCGTTGAAGTAAGGGCTAACCGAGAGACTGAAGCTTTCTTT,CSVEVRANRETEAFF
TRBV5-5,NA,NA,TRBJ1-2,14,TGTGCCAGCAGGCGCTGGGGGGGGCTCTATGGCTACACCTTC,CASRRWGGLYGYTF
TRBV4-3,NA,TRBD2,TRBJ2-7,16,TGCGCCAGCAGCCGTCTCACTAGCGGGAGCTCCTACGAGCAGTACTTC,CASSRLTSGSSYEQYF
TRBV6-5,few,NA,TRBJ2-2,13,TGTGCCAGCAGTTACGAGGGAACCGGGGAGCTGTTTTTT,CASSYEGTGELFF
TRBV10-3,NA,NA,TRBJ2-1,12,TGTGCCATCAAGCTCGATGAGAATGAGCAGTTCTTC,CAIKLDENEQFF
TRBV6-2/TRBV6-3,few,NA,TRBJ2-7,12,TGTGCCAGCAGCTCCCAAACCCGAGGCCTTCTCTTC,CASSSQTRGLLF
TRBV29-1,NA,NA,TRBJ2-7,13,TGCAGCGTTGAAGACGGGGGCTCCTACGAGCAGTACTTC,CSVEDGGSYEQYF
TRBV20-1,many,NA,TRBJ1-1,11,TGCAGTGCTACGAGGGTAATTCGGGCTTTCTTT,CSATRVIRAFF
TRBV29-1,NA,NA,TRBJ1-1,9,TGCAGCGTTGATGATGAAGCTTTCTTT,CSVDDEAFF
TRBV5-1,few,TRBD2,TRBJ2-7,12,TGCGCCAGCAGATCCCGCGGGGGCGAGCAGTACTTC,CASRSRGGEQYF
TRBV20-1,few,TRBD1,TRBJ1-5,15,TGCAGTGCTACCAAATCGACAGGGAGCAATCAGCCCCAGCATTTT,CSATKSTGSNQPQHF
TRBV7-9,few,TRBD1,TRBJ1-2,14,TGTGCCAGCAGCTCGGGCAGGGGGCGAGGCGGCTACACCTTC,CASSSGRGRGGYTF
TRBV6-1,NA,NA,TRBJ1-5,11,TGTGCCAGCAGTGATAACCGGCCCCAGCATTTT,CASSDNRPQHF
TRBV10-3,NA,TRBD1,TRBJ2-3,15,TGTGCCATCAGTCGGGGACAGACTAGCACAGATACGCAGTATTTT,CAISRGQTSTDTQYF
TRBV10-3,many,TRBD1,TRBJ1-2,13,TGTGCCATCAATTCAGGGACAGAATATGGCTACACCTTC,CAINSGTEYGYTF
TRBV4-1,NA,TRBD2,TRBJ2-1,17,TGCGCCAGCAGCCAAGACCTAGCGGGAGCATTTTACAATGAGCAGTTCTTC,CASSQDLAGAFYNEQFF
TRBV10-2,NA,NA,TRBJ1-1,11,TGCGCCAGCAGTGCAGAGACTGAAGCTTTCTTT,CASSAETEAFF
TRBV11-2,NA,TRBD2,TRBJ2-3,16,TGTGCCAGCAGCACCCGGACTAGCGGAGCCACAGATACGCAGTATTTT,CASSTRTSGATDTQYF
TRBV29-1,many,NA,TRBJ2-7,12,TGCAGCGCTTGGGAACAGCACTACGAGCAGTACTTC,CSAWEQHYEQYF
TRBV20-1,many,NA,TRBJ2-3,15,TGCAGTGCTCCCCGACGGTCGGGGAACACAGATACGCAGTATTTT,CSAPRRSGNTDTQYF
TRBV6-1,NA,TRBD1,TRBJ2-7,15,TGTGCCAGCCACCCTCAATCCGGACAGGTCTCCGAGCAGTACTTC,CASHPQSGQVSEQYF
TRBV20-1,NA,TRBD1,TRBJ1-5,15,TGCAGTGCTAGGCGGGACAGCTACGGCAATCAGCCCCAGCATTTT,CSARRDSYGNQPQHF
TRBV7-6,many,NA,TRBJ1-1,13,TGTGCCAGCAGCTTCATGGGGGCCACTGAAGCTTTCTTT,CASSFMGATEAFF
TRBV3-1,few,NA,TRBJ2-5,13,TGTGCCAGCAGCCAATCGGCCTCTGAGACCCAGTACTTC,CASSQSASETQYF
TRBV6-5,NA,NA,TRBJ2-7,14,TGTGCCAGCAGTTACATGGCGGATTCCTACGAGCAGTACTTC,CASSYMADSYEQYF